These 12 T cell receptor beta chains share one sample of origin, sequenced in a study of beta chain features in type 1 diabetes. Expressed TCRB transcripts were sequenced, since all the RNA that had been isolated was reverse transcribed. Clones were sequenced by immunoSEQ multiplex PCR, and TCRdb holds only the in-frame ones, with some missing. The sample lists fewer than 900,000 clones; 17% were seen once. The specimen was naive CD4+ T cells from blood. These receptors were obtained from a young woman in good health.

This clone was seen a few times. V is TRBV28 and J is TRBJ2-1; the match to TRBD2 covers 14 bases. Germline CDR1 MDHEN, CDR2 SYDVKM. The CDR3 totals 16 residues. Trimming removed 2 bases from V and 8 bases from J; junction bases left unmatched: 5. The CDR3 DNA reads as TGTGCCAGCAGTTTAGCCGGGACTAGCGGGAGTTATGAGCAGTTCTTC. It is translated as CASSLAGTSGSYEQFF.

This rearrangement joins TRBV28 to TRBJ2-5; D is perhaps TRBD1 or TRBD2 (6 bases each). The J call may be mistaken, given a closer DNA end match to TRBJ2-7. The CDR3 is 12 amino acids. CDR1 and CDR2 from the germline V gene are MDHEN and SYDVKM. DNA of the CDR3: TGTGCCAGCAGTCGAGGGGGGAACGAGCAGTACTTC. Its protein product is CASSRGGNEQYF.

The chain employs TRBV4-3 and TRBJ2-3; 11 bases line up with TRBD2. CDR1 LGHNA and CDR2 YSLEER come from the germline V gene. The CDR3 runs to 17 residues. V dropped 4 bases and J dropped 6; count of bases not matched to a gene: 12. The CDR3 loop reads CASSPGATSGSLDTQYF. The CDR3 DNA reads TGCGCCAGCAGCCCAGGGGCCACTAGCGGGAGTTTGGATACGCAGTATTTT.

Only a few counts were recorded for this clone. The chain is built from TRBV5-1 and TRBJ2-7, with 7 nucleotides matching TRBD1. Germline trimming cut 4 bases from V and 3 bases from J; bases unmatched to any gene: 10. The CDR3 loop spans 15 amino acids. In germline, CDR1 is SGHRS, CDR2 YFSETQ. CDR3 protein: CASSMGQTSIYEQYF. The CDR3 DNA reads as TGCGCCAGCAGCATGGGACAGACGAGCATCTACGAGCAGTACTTC.

Concerning this clone itself: The same CDR3 can be traced to other DNA sequences in this sample. This sequence joins TRBV18 and TRBJ2-3; D is undetermined. This CDR3 spans 15 amino acids. V shed 0 bases and J shed 0 bases, with 7 bases lying between them. Germline V CDR1 and CDR2: KGHSH, LQKENI. For the CDR3, the DNA is TGTGCCAGCTCACCACCTAGTAGGAGCACAGATACGCAGTATTTT. It specifies CASSPPSRSTDTQYF.

This chain joins TRBV23-1 and TRBJ2-5, with 9 bases that match TRBD1. TRBJ2-7 matches the DNA end more closely, so the J call is doubtful. TRBV23-1 is given ORF status, its function remaining uncertain. The CDR3 length is 13 residues. In DNA form, the CDR3 reads TGCGCCAGCAGTCCAAAGGACAGGGGCGAGCAGTACTTC. Translation gives CASSPKDRGEQYF.

This clone has more than one count but fewer than ten. This chain's CDR3 is CASFTFTSRNNEQFF. CDR3 coding DNA: TGTGCCAGCTTCACCTTCACTAGCAGAAATAATGAGCAGTTCTTC. The V and J genes are TRBV18 and TRBJ2-1, with D tentatively TRBD2 (6 bases). This CDR3 has 15 residues. Trimming removed 7 bases at V and 7 bases at J, with 20 bases between. CDR1 and CDR2 from the germline V gene are KGHSH and LQKENI.

The rearrangement links TRBV28 to TRBJ1-2; D gene ambiguous. This CDR3 comprises 12 residues. The V end was cut by 7 bases, the J end by 8 bases, with 14 bases between. CDR1 MDHEN and CDR2 SYDVKM come from the germline V gene. The CDR3 bases are TGTGCCAGCACCCGTCGGGGTGGGGGCTACACCTTC. Translating it yields CASTRRGGGYTF.

This clone was recorded a few times. The V gene is TRBV7-9, the J gene TRBJ2-3; 14 nucleotides align to TRBD2. Germline CDR1 reads SEHNR; CDR2 reads FQNEAQ (reference sequence). The CDR3 loop spans 14 amino acids. J was trimmed by 8 bases and V by 10 bases; bases with no gene match: 8. The CDR3 DNA sequence: TGTGCCACCGCGACTAGCGGGAGGGTTGGTACGCAGTATTTT. This gives the protein CATATSGRVGTQYF.

The chain has TRBV2 and TRBJ1-2; D unclear. The V gene lost 4 bases and the J gene lost 2 bases, with 8 bases spanning the gap. The CDR3 sequence is 13 residues long. CDR1 and CDR2 (germline): SNHLY, FYNNEI. In DNA, the CDR3 is TGTGCCAGCAGTGCGGGCGGAAACTATGGCTACACCTTC. As protein: CASSAGGNYGYTF.

As concerns this clone: Other nucleotide sequences in the sample specify the same CDR3. V and J are TRBV9 and TRBJ2-3; a possible D gene is TRBD1 (6 bases). This CDR3 is 15 amino acids long. The ends were cut back, 0 bases at V and 1 base at J, with 9 bases in the middle. CDR1 is SGDLS and CDR2 is YYNGEE in the germline V gene. The CDR3 here is CASSVVAGGTDTQYF. The CDR3, as DNA: TGTGCCAGCAGCGTAGTGGCAGGGGGCACAGATACGCAGTATTTT.

Only a few counts were recorded for this clone. The J gene is TRBJ2-7, the V gene TRBV28; 8 bases map to TRBD1. CDR1 is MDHEN, CDR2 SYDVKM, per germline. There are 13 residues in the CDR3. Trimming took 3 bases from V and 4 from J; bases not matched to a gene: 2. In DNA, the CDR3 is TGTGCCAGCAGTTTTAACAGGGGGTACGAGCAGTACTTC. This translates into CASSFNRGYEQYF.